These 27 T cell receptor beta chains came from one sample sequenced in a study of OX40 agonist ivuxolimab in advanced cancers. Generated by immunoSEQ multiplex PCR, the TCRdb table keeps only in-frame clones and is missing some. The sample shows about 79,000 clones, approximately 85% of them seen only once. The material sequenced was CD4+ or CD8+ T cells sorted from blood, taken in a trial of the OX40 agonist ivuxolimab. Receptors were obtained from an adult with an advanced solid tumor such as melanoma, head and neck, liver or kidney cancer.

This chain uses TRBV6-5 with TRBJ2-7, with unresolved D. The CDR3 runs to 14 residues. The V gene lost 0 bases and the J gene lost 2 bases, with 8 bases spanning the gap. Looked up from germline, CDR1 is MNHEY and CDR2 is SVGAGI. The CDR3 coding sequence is TGTGCCAGCAGTTACTCGTACGGCGCCTACGAGCAGTACTTC. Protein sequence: CASSYSYGAYEQYF.

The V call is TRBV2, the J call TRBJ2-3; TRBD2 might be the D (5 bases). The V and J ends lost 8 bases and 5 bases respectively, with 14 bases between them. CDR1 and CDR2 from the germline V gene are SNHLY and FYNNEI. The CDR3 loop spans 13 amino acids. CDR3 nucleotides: TGTGCCAGCGAGGGAAGGGATGGAGATACGCAGTATTTT. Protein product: CASEGRDGDTQYF.

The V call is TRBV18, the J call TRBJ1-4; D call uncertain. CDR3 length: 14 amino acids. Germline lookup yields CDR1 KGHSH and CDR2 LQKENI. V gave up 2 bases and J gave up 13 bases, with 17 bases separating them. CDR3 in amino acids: CASSPGEVSGSLFF. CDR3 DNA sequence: TGTGCCAGCTCACCAGGAGAGGTATCGGGGTCACTGTTTTTT.

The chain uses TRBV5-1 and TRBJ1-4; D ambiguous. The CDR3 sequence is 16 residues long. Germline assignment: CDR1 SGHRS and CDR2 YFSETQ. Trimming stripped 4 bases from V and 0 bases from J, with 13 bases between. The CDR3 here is CASSDGRLATNEKLFF. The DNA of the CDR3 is TGCGCCAGCAGCGACGGACGGCTTGCAACTAATGAAAAACTGTTTTTT.

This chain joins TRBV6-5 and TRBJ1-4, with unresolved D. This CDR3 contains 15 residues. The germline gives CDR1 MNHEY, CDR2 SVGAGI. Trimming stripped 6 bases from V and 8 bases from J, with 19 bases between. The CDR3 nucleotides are TGTGCCAGCAGGCCGCCGGGGTTAGGCGGGGAAAAACTGTTTTTT. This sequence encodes CASRPPGLGGEKLFF.

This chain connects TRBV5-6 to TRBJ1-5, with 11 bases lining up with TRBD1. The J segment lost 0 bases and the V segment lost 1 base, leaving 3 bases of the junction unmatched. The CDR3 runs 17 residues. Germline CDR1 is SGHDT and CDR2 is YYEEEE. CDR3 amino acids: CASSLRTGGPSNQPQHF. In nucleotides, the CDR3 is TGTGCCAGCAGCTTGAGGACAGGGGGCCCTAGCAATCAGCCCCAGCATTTT.

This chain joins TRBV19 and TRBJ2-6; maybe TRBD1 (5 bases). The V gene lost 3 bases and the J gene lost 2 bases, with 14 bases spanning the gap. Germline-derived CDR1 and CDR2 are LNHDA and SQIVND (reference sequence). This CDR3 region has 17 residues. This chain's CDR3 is CASSIAGYGPGANVLTF. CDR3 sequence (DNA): TGTGCCAGTAGTATCGCAGGGTATGGGCCTGGGGCCAACGTCCTGACTTTC. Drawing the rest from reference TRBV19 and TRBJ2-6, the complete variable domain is DGGITQSPKYLFRKEGQNVTLSCEQNLNHDAMYWYRQDPGQGLRLIYYSQIVNDFQKGDIAEGYSVSREKKESFPLTVTSAQKNPTAFYLCASSIAGYGPGANVLTFGAGSRLTVL.

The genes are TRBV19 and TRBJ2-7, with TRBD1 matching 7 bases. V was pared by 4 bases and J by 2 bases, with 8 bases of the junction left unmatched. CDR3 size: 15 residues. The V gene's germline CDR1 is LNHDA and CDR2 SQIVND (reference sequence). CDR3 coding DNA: TGTGCCAGTAGTACGGGGACAGATTACACCTACGAGCAGTACTTC. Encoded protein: CASSTGTDYTYEQYF.

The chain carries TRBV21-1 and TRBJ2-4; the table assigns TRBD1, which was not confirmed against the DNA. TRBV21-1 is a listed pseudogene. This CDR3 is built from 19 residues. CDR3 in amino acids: CASSKVKSRTGEAKNIQYF. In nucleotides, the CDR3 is TGTGCCAGCAGCAAAGTTAAATCTAGGACAGGGGAAGCCAAAAACATTCAGTACTTC.

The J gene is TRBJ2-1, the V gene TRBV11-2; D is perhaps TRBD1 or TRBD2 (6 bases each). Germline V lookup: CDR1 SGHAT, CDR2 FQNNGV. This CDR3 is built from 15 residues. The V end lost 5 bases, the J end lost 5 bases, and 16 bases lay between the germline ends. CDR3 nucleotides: TGTGCCAGCAGCCCCCAGCCGGGGGCCCACAATGAGCAGTTCTTC. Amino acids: CASSPQPGAHNEQFF. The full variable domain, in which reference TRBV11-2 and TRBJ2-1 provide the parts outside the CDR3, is EAGVAQSPRYKIIEKRQSVAFWCNPISGHATLYWYQQILGQGPKLLIQFQNNGVVDDSQLPKDRFSAERLKGVDSTLKIQPAKLEDSAVYLCASSPQPGAHNEQFFGPGTRLTVL.

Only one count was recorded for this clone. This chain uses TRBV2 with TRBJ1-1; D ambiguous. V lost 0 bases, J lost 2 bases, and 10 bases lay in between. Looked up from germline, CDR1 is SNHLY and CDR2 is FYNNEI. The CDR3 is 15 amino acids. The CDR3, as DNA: TGTGCCAGCAGTGAAGCCCATTCTCCAAACACTGAAGCTTTCTTT. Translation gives CASSEAHSPNTEAFF.

The DNA of the CDR3 is TGTGCCAGCAGCCAAGATATGATCCGGGGTGATCCCTATGGCTACACCTTC. It specifies CASSQDMIRGDPYGYTF. This chain connects TRBV14 to TRBJ1-2; unclear D gene. The V gene's germline CDR1 is SGHDN and CDR2 FVKESK. The V end was cut by 0 bases, the J end by 4 bases, with 18 bases between. The CDR3 covers 17 residues. The variable domain in full, completed from reference TRBV14 and TRBJ1-2, reads EAGVTQFPSHSVIEKGQTVTLRCDPISGHDNLYWYRRVMGKEIKFLLHFVKESKQDESGMPNNRFLAERTGGTYSTLKVQPAELEDSGVYFCASSQDMIRGDPYGYTFGSGTRLTVV.

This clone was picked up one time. CDR3 sequence reads: CTSSQGGLTHEQYF. DNA of the CDR3: TGCACCAGCAGCCAAGGGGGACTAACCCACGAGCAGTACTTC. J is TRBJ2-7 and V is TRBV1; the D call in the table, TRBD2, was not verified against the DNA. TRBV1 is a recognized pseudogene. CDR3 length: 14 amino acids.

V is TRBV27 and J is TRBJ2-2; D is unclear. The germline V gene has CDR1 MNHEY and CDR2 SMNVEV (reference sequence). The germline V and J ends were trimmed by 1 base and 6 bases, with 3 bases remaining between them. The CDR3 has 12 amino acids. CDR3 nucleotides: TGTGCCAGCAGTTTATTCCCCGGGGAGCTGTTTTTT. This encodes CASSLFPGELFF.

Here the CDR3 DNA reads TGTGCCAGCTCACAAGGGGAACACGAGCAGTACTTC. This gives the protein CASSQGEHEQYF. The chain recombines TRBV18 with TRBJ2-7; tentative D call: TRBD1 (5 bases). Germline CDR1 is KGHSH and CDR2 is LQKENI. The CDR3 totals 12 residues. The germline V and J ends were trimmed by 4 bases and 5 bases, with 9 bases remaining between them.

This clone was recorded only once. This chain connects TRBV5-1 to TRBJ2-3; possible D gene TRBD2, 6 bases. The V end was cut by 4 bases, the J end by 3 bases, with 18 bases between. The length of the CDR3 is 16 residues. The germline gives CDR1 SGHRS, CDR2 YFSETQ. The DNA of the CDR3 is TGCGCCAGCAGCCCGGTACCGACTAGAGGTACAGATACGCAGTATTTT. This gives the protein CASSPVPTRGTDTQYF.

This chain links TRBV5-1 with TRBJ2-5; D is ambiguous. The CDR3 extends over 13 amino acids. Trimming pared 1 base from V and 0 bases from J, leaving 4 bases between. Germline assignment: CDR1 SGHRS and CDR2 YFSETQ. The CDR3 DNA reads TGCGCCAGCAGCTTGAGGGACCAAGAGACCCAGTACTTC. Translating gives CASSLRDQETQYF.

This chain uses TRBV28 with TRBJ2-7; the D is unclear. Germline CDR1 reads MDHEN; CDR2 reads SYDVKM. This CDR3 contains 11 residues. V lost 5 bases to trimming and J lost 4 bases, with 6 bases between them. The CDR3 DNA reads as TGTGCCAGCAGTGCAATATACGAGCAGTACTTC. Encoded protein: CASSAIYEQYF.

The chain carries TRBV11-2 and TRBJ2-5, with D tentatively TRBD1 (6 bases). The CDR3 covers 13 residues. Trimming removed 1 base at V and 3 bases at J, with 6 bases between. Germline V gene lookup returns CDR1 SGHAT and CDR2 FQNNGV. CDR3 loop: CASSLGQEETQYF. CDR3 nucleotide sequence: TGTGCCAGCAGCTTAGGACAGGAAGAGACCCAGTACTTC.

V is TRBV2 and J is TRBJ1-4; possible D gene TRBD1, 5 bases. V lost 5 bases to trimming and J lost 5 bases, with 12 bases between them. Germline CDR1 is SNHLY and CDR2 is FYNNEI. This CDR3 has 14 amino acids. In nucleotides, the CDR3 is TGTGCCAGCAGTTACAGGCCAGGGAATGAAAAACTGTTTTTT. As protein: CASSYRPGNEKLFF.

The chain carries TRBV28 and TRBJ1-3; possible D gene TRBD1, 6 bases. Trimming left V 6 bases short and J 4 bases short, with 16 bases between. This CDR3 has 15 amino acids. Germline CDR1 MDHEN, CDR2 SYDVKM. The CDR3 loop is CASRNRRGGGNTIYF. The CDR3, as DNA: TGTGCCAGCAGAAACCGCAGGGGTGGCGGAAACACCATATATTTT.

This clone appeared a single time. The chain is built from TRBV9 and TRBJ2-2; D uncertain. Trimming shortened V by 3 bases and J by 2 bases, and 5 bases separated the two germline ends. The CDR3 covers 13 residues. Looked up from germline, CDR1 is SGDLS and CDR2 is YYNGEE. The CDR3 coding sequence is TGTGCCAGCAGCGGATTAAACACCGGGGAGCTGTTTTTT. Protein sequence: CASSGLNTGELFF.

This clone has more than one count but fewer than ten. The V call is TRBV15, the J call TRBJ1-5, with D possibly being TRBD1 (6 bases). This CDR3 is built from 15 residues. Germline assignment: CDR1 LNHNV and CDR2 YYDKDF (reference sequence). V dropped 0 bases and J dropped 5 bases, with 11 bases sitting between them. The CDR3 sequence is CATSRDVQGYQPQHF. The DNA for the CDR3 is TGTGCCACCAGCAGAGACGTCCAGGGGTATCAGCCCCAGCATTTT.

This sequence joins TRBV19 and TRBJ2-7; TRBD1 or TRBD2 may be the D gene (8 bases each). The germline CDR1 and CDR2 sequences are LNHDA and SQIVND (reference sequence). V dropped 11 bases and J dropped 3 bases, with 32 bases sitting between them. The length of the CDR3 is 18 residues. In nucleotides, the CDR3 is TGTGCCGGATCCAGGGACAGGCCGAAAACCGGGGGGGACTACGAGCAGTACTTC. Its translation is CAGSRDRPKTGGDYEQYF.

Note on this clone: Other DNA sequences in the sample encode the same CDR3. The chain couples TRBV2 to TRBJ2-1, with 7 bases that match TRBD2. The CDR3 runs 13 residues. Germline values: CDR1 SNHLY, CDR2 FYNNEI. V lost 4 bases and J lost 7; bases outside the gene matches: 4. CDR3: CASSVGGRNEQFF. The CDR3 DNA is TGTGCCAGCAGTGTGGGAGGGAGAAATGAGCAGTTCTTC.

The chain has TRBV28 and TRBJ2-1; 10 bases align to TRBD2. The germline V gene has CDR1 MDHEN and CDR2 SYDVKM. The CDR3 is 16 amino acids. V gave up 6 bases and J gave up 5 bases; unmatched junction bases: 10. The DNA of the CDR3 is TGTGCCAGCAGAGTCCCCGGGACTAGCGATCACAATGAGCAGTTCTTC. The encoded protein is CASRVPGTSDHNEQFF.

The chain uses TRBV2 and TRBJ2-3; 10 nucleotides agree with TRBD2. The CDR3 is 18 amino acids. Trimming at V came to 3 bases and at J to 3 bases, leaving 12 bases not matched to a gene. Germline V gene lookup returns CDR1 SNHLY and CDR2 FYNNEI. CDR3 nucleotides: TGTGCCAGCAGTGAGGACATCCTAGCGGGAGATCGTACAGATACGCAGTATTTT. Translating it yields CASSEDILAGDRTDTQYF. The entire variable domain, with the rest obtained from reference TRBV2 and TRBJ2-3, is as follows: EPEVTQTPSHQVTQMGQEVILRCVPISNHLYFYWYRQILGQKVEFLVSFYNNEISEKSEIFDDQFSVERPDGSNFTLKIRSTKLEDSAMYFCASSEDILAGDRTDTQYFGPGTRLTVL.